Below, 24 T cell receptor beta chains from the same sample are listed, as sequenced in a study of long-term antiretroviral therapy in people with HIV. Run at survey level, the immunoSEQ assay was version v3.0. Using immunoSEQ multiplex PCR, the repertoire was profiled, and TCRdb retains in-frame clones only, with some absent. Among approximately 19,000 clones listed, about 80% were seen once. The input for sequencing was unsorted PBMCs, taken 0.5 years before starting antiretroviral therapy. All receptors derive from a woman in her forties or fifties with HIV.

The J gene is TRBJ2-7, the V gene TRBV9; no clear D. Trimming removed 4 bases at V and 5 bases at J, with 16 bases between. This CDR3 is built from 14 residues. Germline lookup yields CDR1 SGDLS and CDR2 YYNGEE. CDR3 amino acids: CASSTRSLTHEQYV. The DNA for the CDR3 is TGTGCCAGCAGCACCCGATCGCTGACGCACGAGCAGTACGTC.

This clone was observed a single time. The chain employs TRBV6-1 and TRBJ1-4; D ambiguous. The germline V gene encodes CDR1 MNHNS and CDR2 SASEGT. The length of the CDR3 is 11 residues. The ends were cut back, 3 bases at V and 15 bases at J, with 11 bases in the middle. CDR3 nucleotide sequence: TGTGCCAGCAGTGAGGGGAGGGTAATGTTTTTT. Its translation is CASSEGRVMFF.

Sample share makes this clone medium-sized. Other nucleotide sequences in the sample specify the same CDR3. This sequence joins TRBV10-3 and TRBJ2-1; 9 nucleotides match TRBD1. From germline, CDR1 is ENHRY and CDR2 SYGVKD. V was clipped by 7 bases and J by 2 bases; unmatched bases: 3. The CDR3 is 14 residues long. The CDR3 here is CAINGQGPYNEQFF. As DNA, the CDR3 is TGTGCCATCAACGGACAGGGGCCCTACAATGAGCAGTTCTTC.

The gene calls are TRBV14 and TRBJ2-3; the D gene is possibly TRBD1 (5 bases). The V end lost 4 bases, the J end lost 2 bases, and 16 bases lay between the germline ends. The CDR3 is made up of 16 amino acids. The germline V gene has CDR1 SGHDN and CDR2 FVKESK. The CDR3 loop is CASSPLPMDITDTQYF. CDR3 DNA sequence: TGTGCCAGCAGCCCACTCCCCATGGACATCACAGATACGCAGTATTTT.

The V call is TRBV11-2, the J call TRBJ2-7, with D hard to call. V was trimmed by 1 base and J by 6 bases, leaving 7 bases between them. The germline V gene has CDR1 SGHAT and CDR2 FQNNGV. The CDR3 loop spans 12 amino acids. CDR3 amino acids: CASSLGYTEQYV. The CDR3 nucleotides are TGTGCCAGCAGCTTAGGGTATACCGAGCAGTACGTC.

The gene calls are TRBV4-2 and TRBJ1-2; D is unresolved. This CDR3 is 11 amino acids long. In germline, CDR1 is LGHNA, CDR2 YNFKEQ. V lost 4 bases and J 9 bases, leaving 9 bases between the germline ends. DNA of the CDR3: TGTGCCAGCAGCCGCGGAATTAGCTACACCTTC. Its translation is CASSRGISYTF.

This rearrangement joins TRBV5-5 to TRBJ1-3; possible D gene TRBD1, 5 bases. The CDR3 extends over 15 amino acids. Between the trimmed V and J ends, which lost 0 bases and 0 bases, there was a span of 7 bases. Germline CDR1 SGHKS, CDR2 YYEKEE (reference sequence). CDR3 sequence reads: CASSLGGSSGNTIYF. The CDR3 DNA follows: TGTGCCAGCAGCTTGGGGGGGAGCTCTGGAAACACCATATATTTT.

The chain recombines TRBV2 with TRBJ2-5, with D possibly being TRBD1 (5 bases). The CDR3 contains 12 residues. V shed 8 bases and J shed 5 bases, with 12 bases lying between them. Germline V gives CDR1 SNHLY, CDR2 FYNNEI. The chain's CDR3 is CASAGNAETQYF. The CDR3 DNA reads TGTGCCAGCGCAGGGAATGCGGAGACCCAGTACTTC.

This clone was found once. The CDR3 loop reads CAWSGEGREKLFF. Written as DNA, the CDR3 is TGTGCCTGGAGTGGAGAAGGGCGGGAAAAACTGTTTTTT. The chain joins TRBV30 to TRBJ1-4; no clear D. In germline, CDR1 is GTSNPN, CDR2 SVGIG (reference sequence). The germline V and J ends were trimmed by 1 base and 8 bases, with 11 bases remaining between them. The length of the CDR3 is 13 residues.

CDR3 DNA sequence: TGTGCCAGCAGCTTAGGCCAGGGTTCCCAAGAGACCCAGTACTTC. Encoded protein: CASSLGQGSQETQYF. This chain joins TRBV13 and TRBJ2-5, with D tentatively TRBD1 (5 bases). With 0 bases removed from V and 1 base from J, the gap between germline ends came to 9 bases. Germline loops: CDR1 PRHDT, CDR2 FYEKMQ (reference sequence). The CDR3 is made up of 15 amino acids.

This clone was counted once. The chain has TRBV6-5 and TRBJ1-2, with 9 positions matching TRBD1. The V segment lost 4 bases and the J segment 4 bases; nucleotides outside the gene matches: 4. This CDR3 is 14 amino acids long. Germline lookup yields CDR1 MNHEY and CDR2 SVGAGI. The CDR3 sequence: CASSLDRGSYGYTF. The CDR3 region has the DNA TGTGCCAGCAGTTTAGACAGGGGGTCCTATGGCTACACCTTC.

This rearrangement joins TRBV6-4 to TRBJ2-7; D may be TRBD2 (5 bases). The CDR3 loop spans 15 amino acids. The V and J ends lost 0 bases and 2 bases respectively, with 11 bases between them. CDR1 MRHNA and CDR2 SNTAGT come from the germline V gene. CDR3 region: CASSDSSARTYEQYV. CDR3 nucleotides: TGTGCCAGCAGTGACTCTAGCGCCAGGACCTACGAGCAGTACGTC.

This chain connects TRBV5-5 to TRBJ2-4; no definite D call. Looked up from germline, CDR1 is SGHKS and CDR2 is YYEKEE (reference sequence). The V end lost 4 bases, the J end lost 1 base, and 12 bases lay between the germline ends. The CDR3 totals 15 residues. CDR3: CASSPNPRAKNIQYF. CDR3 DNA sequence: TGTGCCAGCAGCCCCAATCCCAGGGCCAAAAACATTCAGTACTTC.

The rearrangement links TRBV7-9 to TRBJ2-1, with D possibly TRBD1 on 5 matching bases. This CDR3 is 13 amino acids long. Germline V gives CDR1 SEHNR, CDR2 FQNEAQ (reference sequence). V was trimmed by 5 bases and J by 6 bases, leaving 11 bases between them. This CDR3 reads CASSPDRPNEQFF. CDR3 sequence (DNA): TGTGCCAGCAGCCCAGACAGACCCAATGAGCAGTTCTTC.

The gene calls are TRBV25-1 and TRBJ1-2; D call uncertain. CDR1 and CDR2 (germline): MGHDK, SYGVNS. V lost 5 bases and J lost 1, with 8 bases in between. CDR3 length: 13 residues. The CDR3, as DNA: TGTGCCAGCAGTAGTATGAGTAACTATGGCTACACCTTC. This gives the protein CASSSMSNYGYTF.

This chain links TRBV2 with TRBJ1-5; D might be TRBD1 (6 bases). V dropped 10 bases and J dropped 3 bases, with 16 bases sitting between them. The germline gives CDR1 SNHLY, CDR2 FYNNEI. This CDR3 contains 14 residues. The CDR3 region has the DNA TGTGCCACCCAGGGGTCTGGGTTCAATCAGCCCCAGCATTTT. It yields the protein CATQGSGFNQPQHF.

This chain uses TRBV10-2 with TRBJ1-4; no definite D call. This CDR3 has 14 residues. Germline V gene sequence: CDR1 WSHSY, CDR2 SAAADI. The V and J ends lost 6 bases and 2 bases respectively, with 10 bases between them. This CDR3 is CASRSGNTNEKLFF. The CDR3 DNA reads TGCGCCAGCAGATCGGGGAACACTAATGAAAAACTGTTTTTT.

The J gene is TRBJ1-2, the V gene TRBV9; D gene uncertain. Germline lookup yields CDR1 SGDLS and CDR2 YYNGEE. Trimming removed 0 bases from V and 6 bases from J, with 6 bases in between. This CDR3 is built from 12 residues. The CDR3: CASSVAGNGYTF. In DNA, the CDR3 is TGTGCCAGCAGCGTAGCCGGAAATGGCTACACCTTC.

CDR3 residues: CASNPGQGATGANVLTF. In DNA, the CDR3 is TGCGCCAGCAATCCGGGACAGGGGGCTACTGGGGCCAACGTCCTGACTTTC. The rearrangement uses TRBV5-1 and TRBJ2-6; 12 bases match TRBD1. V shed 6 bases, J shed 2 bases, and the junction held 6 bases outside the gene matches. The CDR3 length is 17 residues. Germline assignment: CDR1 SGHRS and CDR2 YFSETQ. The full variable domain, in which reference TRBV5-1 and TRBJ2-6 provide the parts outside the CDR3, is KAGVTQTPRYLIKTRGQQVTLSCSPISGHRSVSWYQQTPGQGLQFLFEYFSETQRNKGNFPGRFSGRQFSNSRSEMNVSTLELGDSALYLCASNPGQGATGANVLTFGAGSRLTVL.

The V and J genes are TRBV7-9 and TRBJ2-2, with a weak D call TRBD1 (5 bases). Trimming removed 3 bases from V and 11 bases from J, with 10 bases in between. The CDR3 is 12 amino acids. The germline V gene has CDR1 SEHNR and CDR2 FQNEAQ (reference sequence). The CDR3 DNA follows: TGTGCCAGCAGCTTTGGGGCAGACGAGCTGTTTTTT. It codes for CASSFGADELFF.

The chain couples TRBV29-1 to TRBJ1-2; D gene uncertain. Germline assignment: CDR1 SQVTM and CDR2 ANQGSEA. With 4 bases removed from V and 2 bases from J, the gap between germline ends came to 14 bases. This CDR3 is 14 amino acids long. CDR3 in amino acids: CSVGASNKNYGYTF. In DNA form, the CDR3 reads TGCAGCGTTGGGGCCAGCAATAAGAACTATGGCTACACCTTC.

This clone occurred once. The chain combines TRBV7-8 with TRBJ1-5; the match to TRBD1 covers 10 bases. The V and J ends lost 1 base and 5 bases, in that order; junction bases with no gene match: 11. The CDR3 is 18 amino acids. Germline V gene lookup returns CDR1 SGHVS and CDR2 FQNEAQ. This CDR3 reads CASSLGRGRQGADQPQHF. The CDR3 DNA is TGTGCCAGCAGCTTAGGGAGGGGGCGACAGGGGGCCGATCAGCCCCAGCATTTT.

The chain joins TRBV5-8 to TRBJ2-1, with D unresolved. The CDR3 contains 13 residues. From germline, CDR1 is SGHTS and CDR2 YDEGEE. Trimming shortened V by 4 bases and J by 8 bases, and 13 bases separated the two germline ends. The CDR3 sequence is CASSLLAKDEQFF. The CDR3 DNA is TGTGCCAGCAGCCTCCTTGCTAAGGATGAGCAGTTCTTC.

This clone was detected once. The gene calls are TRBV5-1 and TRBJ2-5, with 16 bases identical to TRBD2. CDR1 is SGHRS and CDR2 is YFSETQ in the germline V gene. This CDR3 region has 16 residues. V lost 4 bases, J lost 7 bases, and 7 bases stayed unmatched. This chain's CDR3 is CASSGGTSGGAGTQYF. In DNA, the CDR3 is TGCGCCAGCAGCGGCGGGACTAGCGGGGGGGCCGGGACCCAGTACTTC.